Given below is one T cell receptor (beta chain) in context. The antigen remains undetermined. This sample is part of a study of vaccination effects on CD4 cells after COVID-19. The study's findings and limits: Whether induced by infection or by vaccine, clones showed marked clonal contraction late after vaccination.

The protocol was immunoSEQ multiplex PCR, while the TCRdb copy is restricted to in-frame clones and leaves out a portion. This table has tens of thousands of clones, approximately 70% appearing once. The ViraFEST assay expanded antigen-specific CD4+ T cells with viral peptide pools before sequencing. The culture ran for 10 days, and then CD4+ T cells were isolated. None of the vaccinated had previously contracted SARS-CoV-2, and their nucleocapsid antibodies tested negative. The TCR was taken from a human donor who received a COVID-19 vaccine. Material: CD4+ T cells from PBMCs cultured with HCoV-NL63 spike peptides, obtained before COVID-19 vaccination.

In DNA form, the CDR3 reads TGCGCCAGCAGCTCCGGGACTAGCGGTTACAATGAGCAGTTCTTC. It is translated as CASSSGTSGYNEQFF. V and J are TRBV5-1 and TRBJ2-1; TRBD2 matches 11 bases. Germline loops: CDR1 SGHRS, CDR2 YFSETQ. This CDR3 has 15 amino acids. V lost 3 bases to trimming and J lost 4 bases; unmatched junction nucleotides: 3.